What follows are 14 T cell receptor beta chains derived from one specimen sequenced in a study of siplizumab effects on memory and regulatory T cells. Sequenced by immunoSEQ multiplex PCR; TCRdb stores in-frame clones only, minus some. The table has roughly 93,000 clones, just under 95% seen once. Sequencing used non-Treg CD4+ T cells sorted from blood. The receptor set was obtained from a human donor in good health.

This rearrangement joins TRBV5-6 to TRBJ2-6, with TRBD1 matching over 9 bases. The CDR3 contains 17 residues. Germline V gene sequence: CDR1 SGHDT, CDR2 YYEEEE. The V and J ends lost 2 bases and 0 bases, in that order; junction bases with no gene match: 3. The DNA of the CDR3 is TGTGCCAGCAGCTTCCGGGACAGGGTCTCTGGGGCCAACGTCCTGACTTTC. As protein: CASSFRDRVSGANVLTF.

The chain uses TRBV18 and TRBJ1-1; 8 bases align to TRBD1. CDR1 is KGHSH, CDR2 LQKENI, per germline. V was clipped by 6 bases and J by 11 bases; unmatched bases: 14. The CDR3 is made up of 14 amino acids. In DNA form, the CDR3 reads TGTGCCAGCTCTCTCGAGAGGGTGGACAGGGACGCTTTCTTT. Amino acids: CASSLERVDRDAFF.

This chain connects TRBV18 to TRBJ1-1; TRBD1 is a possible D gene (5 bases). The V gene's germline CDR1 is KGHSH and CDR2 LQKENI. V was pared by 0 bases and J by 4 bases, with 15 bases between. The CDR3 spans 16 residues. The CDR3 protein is CASSPPNRAGTTEAFF. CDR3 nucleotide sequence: TGTGCCAGCTCACCACCCAATAGAGCAGGGACCACTGAAGCTTTCTTT. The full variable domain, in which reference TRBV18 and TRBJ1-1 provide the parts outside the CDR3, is NAGVMQNPRHLVRRRGQEARLRCSPMKGHSHVYWYRQLPEEGLKFMVYLQKENIIDESGMPKERFSAEFPKEGPSILRIQQVVRGDSAAYFCASSPPNRAGTTEAFFGQGTRLTVV.

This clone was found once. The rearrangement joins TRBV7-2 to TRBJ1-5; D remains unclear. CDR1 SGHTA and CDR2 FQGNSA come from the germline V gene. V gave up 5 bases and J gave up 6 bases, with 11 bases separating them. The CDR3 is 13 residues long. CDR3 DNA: TGTGCCAGCAGCCCCACGGGAGGTCAGCCCCAGCATTTT. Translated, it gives CASSPTGGQPQHF. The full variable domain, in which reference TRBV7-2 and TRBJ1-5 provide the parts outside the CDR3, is GAGVSQSPSNKVTEKGKDVELRCDPISGHTALYWYRQSLGQGLEFLIYFQGNSAPDKSGLPSDRFSAERTGGSVSTLTIQRTQQEDSAVYLCASSPTGGQPQHFGDGTRLSIL.

CDR3 in amino acids: CATSRVPPWDTQYF. As DNA, the CDR3 is TGTGCCACCAGCAGAGTTCCGCCTTGGGATACGCAGTATTTT. This chain connects TRBV15 to TRBJ2-3; no clear D. Trimming removed 1 base from V and 6 bases from J, with 11 bases in between. The CDR3 length is 14 residues. In germline, CDR1 is LNHNV, CDR2 YYDKDF (reference sequence).

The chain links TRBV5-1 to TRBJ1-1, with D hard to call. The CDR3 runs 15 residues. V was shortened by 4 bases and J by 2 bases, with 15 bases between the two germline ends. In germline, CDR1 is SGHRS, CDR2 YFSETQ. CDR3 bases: TGCGCCAGCAGCAACCGCCTCAACCCAAACACTGAAGCTTTCTTT. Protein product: CASSNRLNPNTEAFF.

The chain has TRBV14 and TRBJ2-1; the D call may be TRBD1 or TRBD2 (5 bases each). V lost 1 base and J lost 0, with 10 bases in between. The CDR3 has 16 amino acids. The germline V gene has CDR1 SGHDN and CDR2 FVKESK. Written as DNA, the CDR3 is TGTGCCAGCAGCCAAGCCGGGGCCATCTCCTACAATGAGCAGTTCTTC. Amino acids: CASSQAGAISYNEQFF.

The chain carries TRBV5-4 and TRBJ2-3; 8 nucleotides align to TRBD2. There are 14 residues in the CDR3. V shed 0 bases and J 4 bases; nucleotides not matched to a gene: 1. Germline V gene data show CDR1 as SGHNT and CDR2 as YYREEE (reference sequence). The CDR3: CASSLASGSDTQYF. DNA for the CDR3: TGTGCCAGCAGCTTGGCTAGCGGGTCAGATACGCAGTATTTT.

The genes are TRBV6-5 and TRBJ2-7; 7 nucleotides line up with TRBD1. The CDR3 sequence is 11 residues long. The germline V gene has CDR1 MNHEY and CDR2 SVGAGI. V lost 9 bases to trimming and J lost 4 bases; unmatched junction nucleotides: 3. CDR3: CASRQGYEQYF. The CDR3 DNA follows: TGTGCCAGTCGACAGGGATACGAGCAGTACTTC.

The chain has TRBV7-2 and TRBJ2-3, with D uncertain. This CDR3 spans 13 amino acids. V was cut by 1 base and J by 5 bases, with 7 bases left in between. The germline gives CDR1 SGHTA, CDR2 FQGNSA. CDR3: CASSLVSGDTQYF. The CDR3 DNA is TGTGCCAGCAGCTTAGTTTCGGGAGATACGCAGTATTTT.

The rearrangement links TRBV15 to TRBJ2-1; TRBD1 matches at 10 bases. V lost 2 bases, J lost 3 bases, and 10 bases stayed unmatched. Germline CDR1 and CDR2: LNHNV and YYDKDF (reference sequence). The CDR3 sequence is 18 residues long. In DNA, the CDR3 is TGTGCCACCAGCAGAAGCTCGGGACAGGGGATCTTCTACAATGAGCAGTTCTTC. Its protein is CATSRSSGQGIFYNEQFF.

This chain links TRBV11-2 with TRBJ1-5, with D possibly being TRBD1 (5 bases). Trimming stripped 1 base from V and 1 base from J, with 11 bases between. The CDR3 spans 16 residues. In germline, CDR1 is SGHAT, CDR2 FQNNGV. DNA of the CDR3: TGTGCCAGCAGCTTAGGTGGGGCCTCGAGCAATCAGCCCCAGCATTTT. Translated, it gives CASSLGGASSNQPQHF.

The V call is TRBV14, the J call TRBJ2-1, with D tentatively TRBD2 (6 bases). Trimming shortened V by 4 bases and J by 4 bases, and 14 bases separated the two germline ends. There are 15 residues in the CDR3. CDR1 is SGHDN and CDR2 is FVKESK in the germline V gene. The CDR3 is CASSPNSGYYNEQFF. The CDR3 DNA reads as TGTGCCAGCAGCCCTAATAGCGGATATTACAATGAGCAGTTCTTC.

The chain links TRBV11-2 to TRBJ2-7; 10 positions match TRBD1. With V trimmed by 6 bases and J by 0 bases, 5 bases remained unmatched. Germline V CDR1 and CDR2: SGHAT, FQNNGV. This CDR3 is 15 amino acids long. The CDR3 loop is CASRLGQGISYEQYF. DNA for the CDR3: TGTGCCAGCAGACTGGGACAGGGGATCTCCTACGAGCAGTACTTC.